A single sample gave rise to the 22 T cell receptor beta chains below, sequenced in a study of cytomegalovirus exposure and HLA in healthy donors. The primer mix had 60 Vbeta and 13 Jbeta primers. Profiled with immunoSEQ multiplex PCR; TCRdb holds only in-frame clones, not every one. This sample carries over 85,000 clones, 75% to 80% of them seen once, and the ten largest clones take 1.3%. Sequenced input: PBMCs. These receptors originate from a woman younger than 45 in good health and CMV-seronegative.

V is TRBV30 and J is TRBJ1-1, with a possible D match to TRBD1 (5 bases). The V end lost 3 bases, the J end lost 3 bases, and 11 bases lay between the germline ends. This CDR3 is 13 amino acids long. CDR1 is GTSNPN and CDR2 is SVGIG in the germline V gene (reference sequence). The CDR3 bases are TGTGCCTGGAGGGGGCGGGGAGACACTGAAGCTTTCTTT. This translates into CAWRGRGDTEAFF.

This clone was seen only once. The chain carries TRBV28 and TRBJ2-7; D is perhaps TRBD1 (6 bases). Germline CDR1 is MDHEN and CDR2 is SYDVKM. V was pared by 5 bases and J by 4 bases, with 9 bases between. The length of the CDR3 is 12 residues. CDR3 nucleotides: TGTGCCAGCAGTGGGGGCCTATACGAGCAGTACTTC. This gives the protein CASSGGLYEQYF.

This chain uses TRBV2 with TRBJ1-3; no definite D call. Trimming took 4 bases from V and 0 from J, leaving 10 bases between them. Germline V CDR1 and CDR2: SNHLY, FYNNEI. The CDR3 sequence is 15 residues long. This CDR3 is CASSAGTLSGNTIYF. CDR3 nucleotides: TGTGCCAGCAGTGCGGGTACCCTCTCTGGAAACACCATATATTTT.

This clone is a singleton in its sample. The gene calls are TRBV7-2 and TRBJ1-1; unclear D gene. Looked up from germline, CDR1 is SGHTA and CDR2 is FQGNSA. This CDR3 spans 14 amino acids. Trimming pared 4 bases from V and 4 bases from J, leaving 13 bases between. As DNA, the CDR3 is TGTGCCAGCAGCTCCCTTAGGACTAGCACTGAAGCTTTCTTT. The encoded protein is CASSSLRTSTEAFF.

The chain combines TRBV30 with TRBJ1-1, with D possibly matching TRBD1 (6 bases). The germline V gene has CDR1 GTSNPN and CDR2 SVGIG (reference sequence). Trimming stripped 0 bases from V and 5 bases from J, with 13 bases between. The CDR3 spans 14 residues. The CDR3 loop reads CAWSVEQGRTEAFF. CDR3 DNA: TGTGCCTGGAGTGTGGAACAGGGCAGGACTGAAGCTTTCTTT.

This clone was recorded a few times. The rearrangement joins TRBV7-2 to TRBJ1-2; 7 bases map to TRBD1. The CDR3 covers 13 residues. Trimming removed 5 bases from V and 8 bases from J; junction bases left unmatched: 8. Germline lookup yields CDR1 SGHTA and CDR2 FQGNSA. CDR3 sequence reads: CASSLNRGNGYTF. The DNA of the CDR3 is TGTGCCAGCAGCCTCAACAGGGGAAACGGCTACACCTTC.

The V and J genes are TRBV19 and TRBJ2-7; TRBD1 matches at 8 bases. The trim removed 5 bases at V and 9 bases at J, leaving 9 bases unmatched. CDR3 length equals 13 residues. The germline gives CDR1 LNHDA, CDR2 SQIVND (reference sequence). CDR3 nucleotides: TGTGCCAGTAGTTCGACCTCCGGACAGGGGCAGTACTTC. As protein: CASSSTSGQGQYF.

Within the sample, this clone is medium-sized. The chain couples TRBV7-9 to TRBJ2-5; TRBD1 might be the D (6 bases). The length of the CDR3 is 16 residues. CDR1 and CDR2 (germline): SEHNR, FQNEAQ (reference sequence). Trimming removed 1 base at V and 3 bases at J, with 15 bases between. The CDR3, as DNA: TGTGCCAGCAGCTTAGGGGCAGGTCAGGGGAAAGAGACCCAGTACTTC. It is translated as CASSLGAGQGKETQYF.

The V call is TRBV9, the J call TRBJ2-5; D perhaps matches TRBD2 (5 bases). V was shortened by 0 bases and J by 4 bases, with 7 bases between the two germline ends. CDR1 is SGDLS and CDR2 is YYNGEE in the germline V gene. The CDR3 runs 13 residues. CDR3 in amino acids: CASSVAAVETQYF. DNA for the CDR3: TGTGCCAGCAGCGTAGCAGCGGTAGAGACCCAGTACTTC.

Only one count was recorded for this clone. The V call is TRBV5-4, the J call TRBJ2-2, with 11 positions matching TRBD2. The CDR3 is 16 residues long. Trimming removed 2 bases from V and 4 bases from J; junction bases left unmatched: 4. Germline V gives CDR1 SGHNT, CDR2 YYREEE (reference sequence). This chain's CDR3 is CASSLSSGGATGELFF. Here the CDR3 DNA reads TGTGCCAGCAGCTTAAGTAGCGGGGGGGCCACCGGGGAGCTGTTTTTT. Combining the CDR3 with reference TRBV5-4 and TRBJ2-2 gives the whole variable domain ETGVTQSPTHLIKTRGQQVTLRCSSQSGHNTVSWYQQALGQGPQFIFQYYREEENGRGNFPPRFSGLQFPNYSSELNVNALELDDSALYLCASSLSSGGATGELFFGEGSRLTVL.

The genes are TRBV6-6 and TRBJ2-6; tentatively, D is TRBD1 (6 bases). CDR3 length: 16 amino acids. The ends were cut back, 6 bases at V and 4 bases at J, with 16 bases in the middle. Germline-derived CDR1 and CDR2 are MNHNY and SVGAGI (reference sequence). The CDR3 is CASRSRTGPGANVLTF. Here the CDR3 DNA reads TGTGCCAGCAGATCTCGAACAGGGCCCGGGGCCAACGTCCTGACTTTC.

This chain links TRBV2 with TRBJ2-7; possibly TRBD1 for D (5 bases). Trimming left V 7 bases short and J 3 bases short, with 10 bases between. The germline V gene encodes CDR1 SNHLY and CDR2 FYNNEI. The CDR3 is 12 amino acids. The CDR3 DNA reads as TGTGCCAGCAAAGGCAGGGTCTACGAGCAGTACTTC. Protein: CASKGRVYEQYF. Looking up the rest from reference TRBV2 and TRBJ2-7 gives the full variable domain: EPEVTQTPSHQVTQMGQEVILRCVPISNHLYFYWYRQILGQKVEFLVSFYNNEISEKSEIFDDQFSVERPDGSNFTLKIRSTKLEDSAMYFCASKGRVYEQYFGPGTRLTVT.

This sequence joins TRBV7-2 and TRBJ2-2; 10 positions agree with TRBD2. Germline trimming cut 1 base from V and 8 bases from J; bases unmatched to any gene: 7. The CDR3 totals 16 residues. In germline, CDR1 is SGHTA, CDR2 FQGNSA. CDR3 protein: CASSLGSGRISGELFF. Here the CDR3 DNA reads TGTGCCAGCAGCTTAGGTAGCGGGAGGATTTCTGGGGAGCTGTTTTTT. Full variable domain (remainder filled in from reference TRBV7-2 and TRBJ2-2): GAGVSQSPSNKVTEKGKDVELRCDPISGHTALYWYRQSLGQGLEFLIYFQGNSAPDKSGLPSDRFSAERTGGSVSTLTIQRTQQEDSAVYLCASSLGSGRISGELFFGEGSRLTVL.

The table lists this clone with a few counts. The rearrangement links TRBV5-4 to TRBJ1-2; D is perhaps TRBD1 (5 bases). V lost 4 bases, J lost 6 bases, and 13 bases lay in between. The CDR3 runs 13 residues. Germline V gene data show CDR1 as SGHNT and CDR2 as YYREEE (reference sequence). CDR3 sequence: CASSLGLGDGYTF. The CDR3 DNA sequence: TGTGCCAGCAGCCTTGGGTTAGGGGATGGCTACACCTTC.

This clone was seen just once. The rearrangement joins TRBV7-9 to TRBJ2-7; perhaps TRBD2 as D (6 bases). Trimming pared 5 bases from V and 2 bases from J, leaving 16 bases between. Germline V gene lookup returns CDR1 SEHNR and CDR2 FQNEAQ (reference sequence). The CDR3 has 15 residues. The DNA of the CDR3 is TGTGCCAGCAGCCCCCGGGGGAGATTCCCCTACGAGCAGTACTTC. Its translation is CASSPRGRFPYEQYF. Full variable domain (outside the CDR3, taken from reference TRBV7-9 and TRBJ2-7): DTGVSQNPRHKITKRGQNVTFRCDPISEHNRLYWYRQTLGQGPEFLTYFQNEAQLEKSRLLSDRFSAERPKGSFSTLEIQRTEQGDSAMYLCASSPRGRFPYEQYFGPGTRLTVT.

The gene calls are TRBV27 and TRBJ1-4; no firm D call. Germline CDR1 reads MNHEY; CDR2 reads SMNVEV (reference sequence). V gave up 0 bases and J gave up 7 bases, with 6 bases separating them. The CDR3 has 13 residues. Here the CDR3 DNA reads TGTGCCAGCAGTTTATCGTTAGCTGAAAAACTGTTTTTT. This encodes CASSLSLAEKLFF.

The V gene is TRBV6-1, the J gene TRBJ2-1; TRBD2 matches 11 bases. V trimming: 7 bases; J trimming: 2 bases; junction bases outside the gene matches: 1. CDR1 and CDR2 (germline): MNHNS, SASEGT. The CDR3 loop spans 14 amino acids. This CDR3 is CASTTSGAYNEQFF. In DNA, the CDR3 is TGTGCCAGCACGACTAGCGGGGCCTACAATGAGCAGTTCTTC.

Only one count was recorded for this clone. The chain has TRBV4-2 and TRBJ2-1, with D possibly being TRBD2 (6 bases). The CDR3 length is 15 residues. The germline V gene encodes CDR1 LGHNA and CDR2 YNFKEQ. V was shortened by 4 bases and J by 6 bases, with 16 bases between the two germline ends. CDR3 residues: CASSPLASGLNEQFF. The CDR3 coding sequence is TGTGCCAGCAGCCCGTTGGCCAGCGGGCTCAATGAGCAGTTCTTC.

The V gene is TRBV4-1, the J gene TRBJ2-7; TRBD2 matches 9 bases. The CDR3 is 19 amino acids. CDR1 MGHRA and CDR2 YSYEKL come from the germline V gene. With V trimmed by 0 bases and J by 0 bases, 12 bases remained unmatched. The CDR3 DNA is TGCGCCAGCAGCCAAGATCGCGGTTATAGTAGCGGGAGCTCCTACGAGCAGTACTTC. It is translated as CASSQDRGYSSGSSYEQYF.

The chain has TRBV6-1 and TRBJ2-7; tentatively, D is TRBD2 (5 bases). The CDR3 sequence is 16 residues long. The germline gives CDR1 MNHNS, CDR2 SASEGT. V was clipped by 3 bases and J by 0 bases, with 15 bases between them. The CDR3, as DNA: TGTGCCAGCAGTGAGGAGGTGGGCGCGAGCTCCTACGAGCAGTACTTC. Protein sequence: CASSEEVGASSYEQYF.

This clone was seen more than once but under ten times. In nucleotides, the CDR3 is TGTGCCAGCAGCGGACAGGGGGCAGCTGGCTACACCTTC. Amino acids: CASSGQGAAGYTF. This chain connects TRBV9 to TRBJ1-2, with 10 bases that match TRBD1. The CDR3 is made up of 13 amino acids. J lost 7 bases, V lost 3 bases, and 3 bases had no gene match. Germline values: CDR1 SGDLS, CDR2 YYNGEE. Supplemented by reference TRBV9 and TRBJ1-2, the full variable domain reads DSGVTQTPKHLITATGQRVTLRCSPRSGDLSVYWYQQSLDQGLQFLIQYYNGEERAKGNILERFSAQQFPDLHSELNLSSLELGDSALYFCASSGQGAAGYTFGSGTRLTVV.

The rearrangement links TRBV19 to TRBJ2-2; D possibly corresponds to TRBD1 (6 bases). V lost 9 bases and J 1 base, leaving 12 bases between the germline ends. The CDR3 runs 14 residues. From germline, CDR1 is LNHDA and CDR2 SQIVND (reference sequence). DNA for the CDR3: TGTGCCAGCAACAGGGAGTTGAACACCGGGGAGCTGTTTTTT. It codes for CASNRELNTGELFF. The whole variable domain, remainder taken from reference TRBV19 and TRBJ2-2, is DGGITQSPKYLFRKEGQNVTLSCEQNLNHDAMYWYRQDPGQGLRLIYYSQIVNDFQKGDIAEGYSVSREKKESFPLTVTSAQKNPTAFYLCASNRELNTGELFFGEGSRLTVL.